The 27 T cell receptor beta chains below come from one sample, sequenced in a study of blood T cell repertoires in COVID-19. Clones were sequenced by immunoSEQ multiplex PCR, and TCRdb holds only the in-frame ones, with some missing. The table lists about 150,000 clones, approximately 89% of them singletons. Sequencing was performed on peripheral blood. The origin of the receptors is a man aged 60-69 years with active or convalescent COVID-19.

The chain joins TRBV6-2 or TRBV6-3 to TRBJ2-1; 7 nucleotides agree with TRBD2. This CDR3 contains 16 residues. V was pared by 0 bases and J by 2 bases, with 4 bases of the junction left unmatched. Germline CDR1 MNHEY, CDR2 SVGEGT. This CDR3 reads CASSYSRGSTYNEQFF. The CDR3, as DNA: TGTGCCAGCAGTTACTCGCGCGGGAGTACCTACAATGAGCAGTTCTTC.

This clone was seen a handful of times. The chain recombines TRBV19 with TRBJ1-5; possible D gene TRBD1, 5 bases. The V end lost 0 bases, the J end lost 7 bases, and 10 bases lay between the germline ends. Germline V gives CDR1 LNHDA, CDR2 SQIVND (reference sequence). This CDR3 is 14 amino acids long. The CDR3 bases are TGTGCCAGTAGTATAGACAGGGTGGGCCAGCCCCAGCATTTT. Translated: CASSIDRVGQPQHF.

The V gene is TRBV28, the J gene TRBJ2-7; 15 bases fit TRBD2. This CDR3 is 19 amino acids long. V shed 5 bases, J shed 0 bases, and the junction held 11 bases outside the gene matches. From germline, CDR1 is MDHEN and CDR2 SYDVKM. CDR3 bases: TGTGCCAGCAGTCCGAGGACTAGCGGGAGGGCCGGGAGCTCCTACGAGCAGTACTTC. Protein sequence: CASSPRTSGRAGSSYEQYF.

The chain uses TRBV7-2 and TRBJ2-5; TRBD2 agrees at 9 bases. The trim removed 1 base at V and 5 bases at J, leaving 17 bases unmatched. There are 19 residues in the CDR3. Germline CDR1 SGHTA, CDR2 FQGNSA. This CDR3 reads CASSLEFPLGGRASETQYF. The CDR3 DNA reads as TGTGCCAGCAGCTTAGAGTTTCCCCTTGGCGGGAGGGCCTCGGAGACCCAGTACTTC. The full variable domain, completed using reference TRBV7-2 and TRBJ2-5, is GAGVSQSPSNKVTEKGKDVELRCDPISGHTALYWYRQSLGQGLEFLIYFQGNSAPDKSGLPSDRFSAERTGGSVSTLTIQRTQQEDSAVYLCASSLEFPLGGRASETQYFGPGTRLLVL.

The V call is TRBV2, the J call TRBJ2-2, with TRBD2 matching over 11 bases. The germline V gene has CDR1 SNHLY and CDR2 FYNNEI. V shed 2 bases and J 2 bases; nucleotides not matched to a gene: 4. This CDR3 is 17 amino acids long. The CDR3 sequence: CASSEPGLAVNTGELFF. DNA of the CDR3: TGTGCCAGCAGTGAACCGGGACTAGCGGTAAACACCGGGGAGCTGTTTTTT. Drawing the rest from reference TRBV2 and TRBJ2-2, the complete variable domain is EPEVTQTPSHQVTQMGQEVILRCVPISNHLYFYWYRQILGQKVEFLVSFYNNEISEKSEIFDDQFSVERPDGSNFTLKIRSTKLEDSAMYFCASSEPGLAVNTGELFFGEGSRLTVL.

CDR3 nucleotide sequence: TGTGCCAGTACCCTTAGTAGCGGGAGCCCAGGGGAGCAGTTCTTC. It is translated as CASTLSSGSPGEQFF. The chain employs TRBV19 and TRBJ2-1, with 9 bases identical to TRBD2. This CDR3 spans 15 amino acids. Germline V CDR1 and CDR2: LNHDA, SQIVND (reference sequence). The trim removed 7 bases at V and 10 bases at J, leaving 14 bases unmatched.

V gene TRBV18 combines with J gene TRBJ2-2; 9 nucleotides match TRBD2. The junction had 0 bases not matched to a gene; V was cut back by 0 bases and J by 1 base. This CDR3 is 16 amino acids long. Germline loops: CDR1 KGHSH, CDR2 LQKENI. CDR3 DNA: TGTGCCAGCTCACCACCTAGCGGGAGGAACACCGGGGAGCTGTTTTTT. Translated: CASSPPSGRNTGELFF.

The chain combines TRBV7-9 with TRBJ2-1, with TRBD2 as a possible D gene (6 bases). The ends were cut back, 5 bases at V and 5 bases at J, with 16 bases in the middle. Germline values: CDR1 SEHNR, CDR2 FQNEAQ (reference sequence). The CDR3 consists of 15 residues. As DNA, the CDR3 is TGTGCCAGCAGCCCCAAGGGCGGGACCGACAATGAGCAGTTCTTC. It codes for CASSPKGGTDNEQFF.

The V and J genes are TRBV28 and TRBJ1-5; D is unresolved. The V end lost 3 bases, the J end lost 9 bases, and 9 bases lay between the germline ends. CDR1 is MDHEN, CDR2 SYDVKM, per germline. The CDR3 has 12 residues. The CDR3 protein is CASSLNLWPQHF. The CDR3 region has the DNA TGTGCCAGCAGTTTGAACTTATGGCCCCAGCATTTT.

This clone was seen a handful of times. The V and J genes are TRBV24-1 and TRBJ1-2; no firm D call. The V gene lost 0 bases and the J gene lost 6 bases, with 7 bases spanning the gap. The germline CDR1 and CDR2 sequences are KGHDR and SFDVKD. The CDR3 contains 13 residues. The CDR3 DNA reads TGTGCCACCAGTGATTTGCGAACTGATGGCTACACCTTC. Its translation: CATSDLRTDGYTF.

The gene calls are TRBV19 and TRBJ2-2; a weak D match, TRBD2 (6 bases). This CDR3 has 14 amino acids. Between the trimmed V and J ends, which lost 5 bases and 5 bases, there was a span of 12 bases. Germline V gene sequence: CDR1 LNHDA, CDR2 SQIVND (reference sequence). The CDR3 DNA follows: TGTGCCAGTAGTGAGGACTACCGGACCGGGGAGCTGTTTTTT. Translation gives CASSEDYRTGELFF.

This clone has a single count. The chain couples TRBV2 to TRBJ1-2; 8 nucleotides agree with TRBD1. The CDR3 consists of 15 residues. Trimming cost V 0 bases and J 4 bases; bases outside gene matches: 4. Germline-derived CDR1 and CDR2 are SNHLY and FYNNEI. The CDR3, as DNA: TGTGCCAGCAGTGAAGCGCGGACAGGGCGCTATGGCTACACCTTC. Protein sequence: CASSEARTGRYGYTF.

The rearrangement links TRBV24-1 to TRBJ1-5; a possible D gene is TRBD1 (5 bases). CDR1 KGHDR and CDR2 SFDVKD come from the germline V gene. Trimming removed 4 bases at V and 5 bases at J, with 14 bases between. This CDR3 has 15 residues. The CDR3 reads CATSDTGTSYQPQHF. CDR3 bases: TGTGCCACCAGTGACACCGGGACTTCTTATCAGCCCCAGCATTTT.

This rearrangement joins TRBV25-1 to TRBJ2-1; 12 nucleotides match TRBD2. V lost 2 bases and J lost 7; bases outside the gene matches: 12. The CDR3 length is 18 residues. Looked up from germline, CDR1 is MGHDK and CDR2 is SYGVNS. CDR3 DNA sequence: TGTGCCAGCAGTGAACCCCTAGCGGGAGGGCCCAGGGATAATGAGCAGTTCTTC. Amino acid sequence: CASSEPLAGGPRDNEQFF.

The gene calls are TRBV29-1 and TRBJ1-1; 8 bases agree with TRBD1. V lost 6 bases and J lost 1; bases outside the gene matches: 1. The CDR3 loop spans 12 amino acids. CDR1 SQVTM and CDR2 ANQGSEA come from the germline V gene. The CDR3 here is CSVGTGNTEAFF. The CDR3 DNA reads TGCAGCGTGGGGACAGGGAACACTGAAGCTTTCTTT. Using reference TRBV29-1 and TRBJ1-1 for the parts outside the CDR3, the full variable domain is SAVISQKPSRDICQRGTSLTIQCQVDSQVTMMFWYRQQPGQSLTLIATANQGSEATYESGFVIDKFPISRPNLTFSTLTVSNMSPEDSSIYLCSVGTGNTEAFFGQGTRLTVV.

The chain couples TRBV28 to TRBJ1-2, with unresolved D. This CDR3 is built from 16 residues. The V and J ends lost 5 bases and 4 bases respectively, with 20 bases between them. The germline CDR1 and CDR2 sequences are MDHEN and SYDVKM. The CDR3 loop reads CASSDPGWGFSYGYTF. In nucleotides, the CDR3 is TGTGCCAGCAGTGACCCGGGGTGGGGTTTCAGCTATGGCTACACCTTC.

V usage is TRBV9 and J usage is TRBJ2-1; 8 bases are a match to TRBD1. The CDR3 length is 16 residues. Germline V gene sequence: CDR1 SGDLS, CDR2 YYNGEE. Trimming removed 4 bases from V and 0 bases from J; junction bases left unmatched: 6. The CDR3 loop is CASSPRGQGSYNEQFF. The CDR3 nucleotides are TGTGCCAGCAGCCCCAGAGGACAGGGCTCCTACAATGAGCAGTTCTTC. Together with reference TRBV9 and TRBJ2-1, the CDR3 gives the full variable domain: DSGVTQTPKHLITATGQRVTLRCSPRSGDLSVYWYQQSLDQGLQFLIQYYNGEERAKGNILERFSAQQFPDLHSELNLSSLELGDSALYFCASSPRGQGSYNEQFFGPGTRLTVL.

The chain joins TRBV6-5 to TRBJ2-2; 9 nucleotides line up with TRBD1. This CDR3 region has 14 residues. V lost 6 bases and J lost 8; bases outside the gene matches: 7. Germline V gene sequence: CDR1 MNHEY, CDR2 SVGAGI. Written as DNA, the CDR3 is TGTGCCAGCAGCCAGGGACAGGGCTTGGGGGAGCTGTTTTTT. It encodes CASSQGQGLGELFF.

In its sample, this clone was seen a few times. The CDR3 sequence: CASSIRGVNQPQHF. The DNA of the CDR3 is TGTGCCAGTAGTATACGCGGGGTCAATCAGCCCCAGCATTTT. This chain joins TRBV19 and TRBJ1-5; D gene ambiguous. V was shortened by 2 bases and J by 3 bases, with 8 bases between the two germline ends. Germline V CDR1 and CDR2: LNHDA, SQIVND (reference sequence). The CDR3 extends over 14 amino acids.

V is TRBV28 and J is TRBJ2-1, with TRBD2 matching over 9 bases. The CDR3 has 14 amino acids. The junction had 6 bases not matched to a gene; V was cut back by 4 bases and J by 8 bases. Germline assignment: CDR1 MDHEN and CDR2 SYDVKM. The DNA for the CDR3 is TGTGCCAGCAGTTCTTTAGCGGGGGCGGATGAGCAGTTCTTC. Its protein product is CASSSLAGADEQFF.

This rearrangement joins TRBV7-9 to TRBJ1-2; D is unresolved. From germline, CDR1 is SEHNR and CDR2 FQNEAQ (reference sequence). The V end was cut by 3 bases, the J end by 1 base, with 12 bases between. The CDR3 consists of 15 residues. The CDR3 DNA is TGTGCCAGCAGCTTGGAGCTCGGGGTTAACTATGGCTACACCTTC. This sequence encodes CASSLELGVNYGYTF.

The chain links TRBV7-3 to TRBJ2-5, with TRBD1 matching over 7 bases. Trimming cost V 2 bases and J 4 bases; bases outside gene matches: 4. CDR3 length: 14 residues. Germline CDR1 SGHTA, CDR2 FQGTGA. In nucleotides, the CDR3 is TGTGCCAGCAGCTTATATCCAGGGGGAGAGACCCAGTACTTC. It is translated as CASSLYPGGETQYF.

This clone was counted a few times. This rearrangement joins TRBV5-1 to TRBJ2-7, with 14 bases that match TRBD2. The CDR3 covers 15 residues. Germline V gene data show CDR1 as SGHRS and CDR2 as YFSETQ. V dropped 2 bases and J dropped 6; count of bases not matched to a gene: 4. In DNA form, the CDR3 reads TGCGCCAGCAGCTTCTGGACTAGCGGGAGGCGCGAGCAGTACTTC. It translates to CASSFWTSGRREQYF.

CDR3 region: CASSLTLAAYNEQFF. CDR3 bases: TGTGCCAGCAGTTTAACGCTAGCGGCTTACAATGAGCAGTTCTTC. The chain combines TRBV27 with TRBJ2-1, with 7 bases aligning to TRBD2. The CDR3 has 15 amino acids. J was trimmed by 4 bases and V by 2 bases; bases with no gene match: 5. Germline loops: CDR1 MNHEY, CDR2 SMNVEV (reference sequence).

The chain couples TRBV5-1 to TRBJ2-2, with TRBD1 matching over 10 bases. This CDR3 has 14 amino acids. Unmatched junction bases numbered 3, after V lost 4 bases and J lost 6 bases. From germline, CDR1 is SGHRS and CDR2 YFSETQ. As DNA, the CDR3 is TGCGCCAGCAGCGCCGGGACAGGGGCCGGGGAGCTGTTTTTT. Translating it yields CASSAGTGAGELFF.

This clone came up once. The J gene is TRBJ2-1, the V gene TRBV21-1; no check of the table's D call, TRBD2, against the DNA was made. TRBV21-1 is a listed pseudogene. The CDR3 loop spans 17 amino acids. The CDR3 here is CASSKVLAGLTYNEQFF. In DNA, the CDR3 is TGTGCCAGCAGCAAAGTTTTGGCGGGGCTAACCTACAATGAGCAGTTCTTC.

The chain has TRBV7-9 and TRBJ2-6; 9 nucleotides align to TRBD1. CDR3 length equals 19 residues. Germline CDR1 reads SEHNR; CDR2 reads FQNEAQ (reference sequence). The trim removed 6 bases at V and 0 bases at J, leaving 12 bases unmatched. The CDR3 DNA is TGTGCCAGCAGGTGGGGGGGACAGGGATTAATCTCTGGGGCCAACGTCCTGACTTTC. As protein: CASRWGGQGLISGANVLTF.